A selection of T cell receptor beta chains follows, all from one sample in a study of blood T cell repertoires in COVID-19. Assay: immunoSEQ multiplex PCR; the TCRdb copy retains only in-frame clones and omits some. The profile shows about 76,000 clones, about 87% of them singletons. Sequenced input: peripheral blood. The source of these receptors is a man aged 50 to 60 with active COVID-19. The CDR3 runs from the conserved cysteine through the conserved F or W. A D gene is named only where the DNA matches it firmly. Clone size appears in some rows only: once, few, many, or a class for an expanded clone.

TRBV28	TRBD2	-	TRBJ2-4	TGTGCCAGCAGTCAACTAGCGATAGCCAAAAACATTCAGTACTTC	CASSQLAIAKNIQYF
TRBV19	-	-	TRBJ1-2	TGTGCCAGTAGTACCCGGGACACCTTCTATGGCTACACCTTC	CASSTRDTFYGYTF
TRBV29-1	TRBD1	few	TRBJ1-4	TGCAGCGTTGCAATCAGGGGGCCTAATGAAAAACTGTTTTTT	CSVAIRGPNEKLFF
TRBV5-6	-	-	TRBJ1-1	TGTGCCAGCAGCCTGCCGGGGGGAGGGACTGAAGCTTTCTTT	CASSLPGGGTEAFF
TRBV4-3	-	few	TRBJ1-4	TGCGCCAGCAGCCTGCTGGGGGGTGAAGCAACTAATGAAAAACTGTTTTTT	CASSLLGGEATNEKLFF
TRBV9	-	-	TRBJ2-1	TGTGCCAGCAGCGTAGGTGAAGGGGGGGCCAGAAGGTCCTACAATGAGCAGTTCTTC	CASSVGEGGARRSYNEQFF
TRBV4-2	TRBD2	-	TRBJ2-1	TGTGCCAGCAGCCTCGAGTCGGGAGGGCCGTCAAATGAGCAGTTCTTC	CASSLESGGPSNEQFF
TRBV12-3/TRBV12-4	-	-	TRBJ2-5	TGTGCCAGCAGCCTTCAAGAGACCCAGTACTTC	CASSLQETQYF
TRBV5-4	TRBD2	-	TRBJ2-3	TGTGCCAGCAGGGTTGGACTAGCGGGAGCAGATACGCAGTATTTT	CASRVGLAGADTQYF
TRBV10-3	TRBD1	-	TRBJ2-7	TGTGCCATCAGTCAAATACAGGGGGCCTACGAGCAGTACTTC	CAISQIQGAYEQYF
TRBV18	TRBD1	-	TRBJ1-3	TGTGCCAGCTCCACGGGACAGGGATACGGAAACACCATATATTTT	CASSTGQGYGNTIYF
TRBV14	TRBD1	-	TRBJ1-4	TGTGCCAGCAGCCGCGACAGGGCAGAAAAACTGTTTTTT	CASSRDRAEKLFF
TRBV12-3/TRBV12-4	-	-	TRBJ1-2	TGTGCCAGCAGTCCGACAGCCTACTATGGCTACACCTTC	CASSPTAYYGYTF
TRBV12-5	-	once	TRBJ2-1	TGTGCTAGTGGTTTGGTAGGTCCCAAGCGGAGCTCCTACAATGAGCAGTTCTTC	CASGLVGPKRSSYNEQFF
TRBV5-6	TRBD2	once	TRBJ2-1	TGTGCCCGCAGCTTGGAGGGCGCGGGGGGGCACAATGAGCAGTTCTTC	CARSLEGAGGHNEQFF
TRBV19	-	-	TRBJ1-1	TGTGCCAGTAGTGAGATGAACACTGAAGCTTTCTTT	CASSEMNTEAFF
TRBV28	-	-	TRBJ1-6	TGTGCCAGCAGTTTAGACAGTAATTCACCCCTCCACTTT	CASSLDSNSPLHF
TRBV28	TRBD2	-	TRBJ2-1	TGTGCCAGCTGTACCTTGGGTGGGGGGGACAATGAGCAGTTCTTC	CASCTLGGGDNEQFF
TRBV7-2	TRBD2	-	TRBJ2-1	TGTGCCAGCAGACAAGCGGGAGTTCGGAACAATGAGCAGTTCTTC	CASRQAGVRNNEQFF
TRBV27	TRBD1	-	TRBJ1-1	TGTGCCAGCAGTGAGGGACAGATAAACCCGAACACTGAAGCTTTCTTT	CASSEGQINPNTEAFF
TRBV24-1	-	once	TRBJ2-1	TGTGCCACCAGTGATTTTTCCGGATCATCCCCACCCTTAGGCAGCGATTTTACGTTCTTC	CATSDFSGSSPPLGSDFTFF
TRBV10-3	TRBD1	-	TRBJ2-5	TGTGCCATCAGTGTGGAGACAGGGCCCGAGACCCAGTACTTC	CAISVETGPETQYF
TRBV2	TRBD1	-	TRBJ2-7	TGTGCCAGCAGAGGACAGGGGGGGTCCTACGAGCAGTACTTC	CASRGQGGSYEQYF
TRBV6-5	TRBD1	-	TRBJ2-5	TGTGCCAGCAGCGGGACAGTGTACCAAGAGACCCAGTACTTC	CASSGTVYQETQYF
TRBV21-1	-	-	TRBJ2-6	TGTGCCAGCGGCGGGGCCCTTACAGGGGGCGGTGCTGGGGCCAACGTCCTGACTTTC	CASGGALTGGGAGANVLTF
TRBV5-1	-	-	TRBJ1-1	TGCGCCAGCAGCTTGACAGGGAACACTGAAGCTTTCTTT	CASSLTGNTEAFF
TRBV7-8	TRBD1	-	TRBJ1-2	TGTGCCAGCAGCCAAGACAGGGACTATGGCTACACCTTC	CASSQDRDYGYTF
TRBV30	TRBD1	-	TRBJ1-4	TGTGCCTGGAGCCAGGGACAGGCGGCTAATGAAAAACTGTTTTTT	CAWSQGQAANEKLFF
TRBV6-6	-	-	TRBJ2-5	TGTGCCTCTGGCCAGGGCCAAGAGACCCAGTACTTC	CASGQGQETQYF
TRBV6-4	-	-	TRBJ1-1	TGTGCCAGCAGCATCGACAGAATGAACACTGAAGCTTTCTTT	CASSIDRMNTEAFF
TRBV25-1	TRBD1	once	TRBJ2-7	TGTGCCAGCAGTGAATCTGGGACAGGGGACGAGCAGTACTTC	CASSESGTGDEQYF
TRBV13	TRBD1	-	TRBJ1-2	TGTGCCAGCAGCTACTGGTCAGGGGGCGAAGATGGCTACACCTTC	CASSYWSGGEDGYTF
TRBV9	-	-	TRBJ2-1	TGTGCCAGCAGCGTTGAAGGACTCGCCACCAATGAGCAGTTCTTC	CASSVEGLATNEQFF
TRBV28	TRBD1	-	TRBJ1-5	TGTGCCAGCAGTTTATCACAGGGGGCGAATCAGCCCCAGCATTTT	CASSLSQGANQPQHF
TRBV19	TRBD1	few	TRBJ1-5	TGTGCCAGTAGTCCCTCCGGGACAGCTAGCAATCAGCCCCAGCATTTT	CASSPSGTASNQPQHF
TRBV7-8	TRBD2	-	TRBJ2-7	TGTGCCAGCGGTCGGGAGGGCTACGAGCAGTACTTC	CASGREGYEQYF
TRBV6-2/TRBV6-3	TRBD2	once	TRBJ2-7	TGTGCCAGCAGTTCCTCTCTGGGCGGGGGGCTCTACGAGCAGTACTTC	CASSSSLGGGLYEQYF
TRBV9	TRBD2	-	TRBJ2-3	TGTGCCAGCAGCGTAGGAGCCAGACTAGCGGGAAGCACAGATACGCAGTATTTT	CASSVGARLAGSTDTQYF
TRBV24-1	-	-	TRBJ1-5	TGTGCCACCAGTGATTTTTCAGGGGTACCCCAGCATTTT	CATSDFSGVPQHF
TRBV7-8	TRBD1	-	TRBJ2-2	TGTGCGACACAGGACAGGGTCAGCACCGGGGAGCTGTTTTTT	CATQDRVSTGELFF
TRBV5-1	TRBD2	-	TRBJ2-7	TGCGCCAGCAGCTCCAGGACTAGCGGCTCCTACGAGCAGTACTTC	CASSSRTSGSYEQYF
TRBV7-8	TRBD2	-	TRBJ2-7	TGTGCCAGCAGCTTAGTCGGATTAGCGGGAGTCAGCGAGCAGTACTTC	CASSLVGLAGVSEQYF
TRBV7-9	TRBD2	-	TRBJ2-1	TGTGCCAGCAGCCAGAGGAAGCGGGACTATGATGAGCAGTTCTTC	CASSQRKRDYDEQFF
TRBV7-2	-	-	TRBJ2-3	TGTGCCAGCACCGAATGGAGTACAGATACGCAGTATTTT	CASTEWSTDTQYF
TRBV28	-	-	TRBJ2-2	TGTGCCAGCAGTTTCCTGACTAGGCGTAGCGGGGAGCTGTTTTTT	CASSFLTRRSGELFF
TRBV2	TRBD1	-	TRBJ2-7	TGTGCCAGCACCGGGACAGGGGGCGGCGAGCAGTACTTC	CASTGTGGGEQYF
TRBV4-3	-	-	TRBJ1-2	TGCGCCAGCAGCCAAGATAGCAGGGCAGGTGGCTACACCTTC	CASSQDSRAGGYTF
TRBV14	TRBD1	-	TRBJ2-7	TGTGCCAGCAGCCCCCCTTCGGCTAAAACAGGGGACCACTTGGACCAGTACTTC	CASSPPSAKTGDHLDQYF
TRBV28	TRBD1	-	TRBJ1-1	TGTGCCATCCAGGAAGGGGGCATGAACACTGAAGCTTTCTTT	CAIQEGGMNTEAFF
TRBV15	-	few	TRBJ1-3	TGTGCCACCAGCAGCAGGGGTAGTGGAAACACCATATATTTT	CATSSRGSGNTIYF
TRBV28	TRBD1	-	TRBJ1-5	TGTGCCAGCAGATACACCGGGACAGCGAATCAGCCCCAGCATTTT	CASRYTGTANQPQHF
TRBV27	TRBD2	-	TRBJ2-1	TGTGCCAGCAGTTTACGGTCTGGCGGGAGGGCCGTTTATGAGCAGTTCTTC	CASSLRSGGRAVYEQFF
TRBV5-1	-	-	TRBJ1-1	TGCGCCAGCAGCTTGGACCGACCGGGCAGGGGTCTCATTAACACTGAAGCTTTCTTT	CASSLDRPGRGLINTEAFF
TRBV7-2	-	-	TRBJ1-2	TGTGCCAGCAGCTTTTCTGATAGTCAGCGTAACTATGGCTACACCTTC	CASSFSDSQRNYGYTF
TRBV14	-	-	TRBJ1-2	TGTGCCAGCAGCCAAGAACATGACTATGGCTACACCTTC	CASSQEHDYGYTF
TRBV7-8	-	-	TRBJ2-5	TGTGCCAGCAGCTTAAGGGCGGGGGCCACGGGAGAGACCCAGTACTTC	CASSLRAGATGETQYF
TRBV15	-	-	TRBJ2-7	TGTGCCACCAGCAGAGATGAACTGCCCTCCTACGAGCAGTACTTC	CATSRDELPSYEQYF
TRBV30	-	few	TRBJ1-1	TGTGCCTGGAGTGTACTGGTCGGGGGTCGACGTGACCGTACTGAAGCTTTCTTT	CAWSVLVGGRRDRTEAFF
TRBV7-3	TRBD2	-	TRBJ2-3	TGTGCCAGCAGCTTAGGAACTAGCGGAGGCACAGATACGCAGTATTTT	CASSLGTSGGTDTQYF